The following is a T cell receptor (beta chain) sequence with its context. With 60 Vbeta and 13 Jbeta primers, the PCR was carried out. TCRdb's table, derived via immunoSEQ multiplex PCR, lists solely in-frame clones and lacks some. Of about 120,000 clones in the sample, about 76% were seen once. The V end lost 2 bases, the J end lost 5 bases, and 11 bases lay between the germline ends. The CDR3 has 14 amino acids. These data are taken from a study of cytomegalovirus exposure and HLA in healthy donors. The TCR was taken from a woman in her thirties or forties in good health and CMV-seropositive. J is TRBJ1-5 and V is TRBV5-7; no definite D call. TRBV5-7 is treated as an ORF (open reading frame) with a function not yet certain. The specimen was PBMCs. CDR3 in DNA: TGTGCCAGCAGCTTAGGAGGGTGGGATCAGCCCCAGCATTTT. Translated, it gives CASSLGGWDQPQHF.